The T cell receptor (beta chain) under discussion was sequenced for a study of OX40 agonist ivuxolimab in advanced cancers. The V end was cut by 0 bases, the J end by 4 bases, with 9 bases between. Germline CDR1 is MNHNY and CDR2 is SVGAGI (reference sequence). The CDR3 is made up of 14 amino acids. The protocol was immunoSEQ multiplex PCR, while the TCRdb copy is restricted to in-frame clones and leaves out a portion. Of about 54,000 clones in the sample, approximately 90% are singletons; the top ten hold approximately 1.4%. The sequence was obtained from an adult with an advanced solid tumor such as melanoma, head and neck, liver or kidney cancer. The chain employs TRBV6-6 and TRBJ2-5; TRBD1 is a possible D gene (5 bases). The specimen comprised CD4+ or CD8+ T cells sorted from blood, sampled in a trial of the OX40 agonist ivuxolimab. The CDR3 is CASSYSRQGETQYF. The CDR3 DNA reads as TGTGCCAGCAGTTACTCGAGGCAGGGAGAGACCCAGTACTTC.